A selection of T cell receptor beta chains follows, all from one sample in a study of shared clonotypes between healthy human individuals. Repertoires were generated with immunoSEQ multiplex PCR, while TCRdb's copy carries only in-frame clones and drops some. The sample lists around 690,000 clones; about 90% were seen once. Material for sequencing was memory CD8+ T cells from PBMCs. These receptors originate from a man between 18 and 29 years old in good health. Some clones in this sample may be carry-over from other donors' samples. The CDR3 runs from the conserved cysteine through the conserved F or W. A D gene is named only where the DNA matches it firmly. A row's size may be missing; if present it is once, few, many or a size class.

v_call,j_call,clone_size,d_call,cdr3_aa,cdr3_nt
TRBV19,TRBJ2-7,.,.,CASSSHPFYEQYF,TGTGCCAGTAGTAGTCACCCCTTCTACGAGCAGTACTTC
TRBV4-1,TRBJ2-5,.,.,CASSQDRSRGQETQYF,TGCGCCAGCAGCCAAGATCGGTCCCGGGGGCAAGAGACCCAGTACTTC
TRBV28,TRBJ1-2,.,TRBD1,CARVTRDRGPYGYTF,TGTGCCAGAGTTACGCGGGACAGGGGGCCTTATGGCTACACCTTC
TRBV4-2,TRBJ2-5,.,TRBD2,CASSSLAGGLQETQYF,TGTGCCAGCAGCTCCCTAGCGGGAGGGCTGCAAGAGACCCAGTACTTC
TRBV7-9,TRBJ1-3,.,.,CASSFPGPGNTIYF,TGTGCCAGCAGCTTTCCCGGACCTGGAAACACCATATATTTT
TRBV6-5,TRBJ1-1,.,.,CASSYDGGNTEAFF,TGTGCCAGCAGTTACGATGGGGGGAACACTGAAGCTTTCTTT
TRBV11-3,TRBJ2-1,.,TRBD1,CASSLHQGARNEQFF,TGTGCCAGCAGCTTACACCAGGGGGCAAGAAATGAGCAGTTCTTC
TRBV9,TRBJ2-1,.,TRBD1,CASSASGGRTYNEQFF,TGTGCCAGCAGCGCCTCAGGGGGCAGGACCTACAATGAGCAGTTCTTC
TRBV7-9,TRBJ2-1,.,.,CASSPLSSPYYNEQFF,TGTGCCAGCAGCCCACTTTCGTCCCCCTACTACAATGAGCAGTTCTTC
TRBV6-5,TRBJ1-1,once,.,CASSKPDPGGTEAFF,TGTGCCAGCAGCAAACCAGACCCTGGGGGAACTGAAGCTTTCTTT
TRBV5-5,TRBJ2-7,.,.,CASRSRDTLRSSYEQYF,TGTGCCAGCAGGTCACGGGACACACTAAGGAGCTCCTACGAGCAGTACTTC
TRBV7-9,TRBJ2-3,.,TRBD2,CASQSAGGPTDTQYF,TGTGCCAGCCAGTCAGCGGGAGGGCCTACGGATACGCAGTATTTT
TRBV5-1,TRBJ2-3,.,TRBD2,CASSPRTSGVTDTQYF,TGCGCCAGCAGCCCGCGGACTAGCGGGGTCACAGATACGCAGTATTTT
TRBV10-3,TRBJ2-7,.,TRBD1,CAIRGDSYEQYF,TGTGCCATCAGAGGGGACAGCTACGAGCAGTACTTC
TRBV2,TRBJ2-5,.,.,CASSPEGRYQETQYF,TGTGCCAGCAGTCCCGAGGGGCGGTACCAAGAGACCCAGTACTTC
TRBV29-1,TRBJ1-1,few,.,CSVEDSYTEAFF,TGCAGCGTTGAAGACAGCTACACTGAAGCTTTCTTT
TRBV6-1,TRBJ2-7,.,TRBD2,CASRTSGTYEQYF,TGTGCCAGCAGGACTAGCGGAACCTACGAGCAGTACTTC
TRBV29-1,TRBJ2-7,.,.,CSVEEASYEQYF,TGCAGCGTTGAAGAGGCCAGCTACGAGCAGTACTTC
TRBV7-2,TRBJ2-7,.,.,CASSPLRQARYEQYF,TGTGCCAGCAGCCCTCTGAGACAGGCGCGGTACGAGCAGTACTTC
TRBV27,TRBJ2-7,.,TRBD1,CASSPRTGREQYF,TGTGCCAGCAGTCCAAGGACAGGGCGGGAGCAGTACTTC
TRBV7-9,TRBJ2-5,.,TRBD2,CATRTSDETQYF,TGTGCCACCAGGACTAGCGATGAGACCCAGTACTTC
TRBV6-5,TRBJ2-1,once,.,CASSPDIGEQFF,TGTGCCAGCAGCCCCGATATAGGTGAGCAGTTCTTC
TRBV28,TRBJ2-1,.,.,CASSLRVRANEQFF,TGTGCCAGCAGTTTACGTGTTAGGGCCAATGAGCAGTTCTTC
TRBV10-3,TRBJ2-2,.,.,CAISEPPREIQTGELFF,TGTGCCATCAGTGAACCCCCCAGGGAGATTCAGACCGGGGAGCTGTTTTTT
TRBV28,TRBJ2-3,.,.,CASSLLSTDTQYF,TGTGCCAGCAGTTTACTTAGCACAGATACGCAGTATTTT
TRBV2,TRBJ2-2,once,.,CAITRPAGELFF,TGTGCCATCACACGGCCGGCCGGGGAGCTGTTTTTT
TRBV9,TRBJ2-3,.,.,CASSPRYGESTDTQYF,TGTGCCAGCAGCCCCCGGTACGGCGAGAGCACAGATACGCAGTATTTT
TRBV28,TRBJ1-5,.,TRBD1,CASSLLGAVGGGQPQHF,TGTGCCAGCAGTTTATTGGGCGCAGTAGGGGGCGGCCAGCCCCAGCATTTT
TRBV28,TRBJ1-5,once,.,CASSWPTVENQPQHF,TGTGCCAGCAGTTGGCCAACAGTTGAAAATCAGCCCCAGCATTTT
TRBV19,TRBJ1-2,.,.,CASSEYGGISGYTF,TGTGCCAGTAGTGAATACGGGGGGATAAGTGGCTACACCTTC
TRBV11-2,TRBJ2-5,.,.,CASSFPNPLAIGETQYF,TGTGCCAGCAGCTTCCCAAACCCTTTAGCTATCGGGGAGACCCAGTACTTC
TRBV19,TRBJ1-1,.,.,CASSIKINTEAFF,TGTGCCAGTAGTATCAAAATTAACACTGAAGCTTTCTTT
TRBV27,TRBJ2-7,.,.,CASSLRASSGEQYF,TGTGCCAGCAGTTTAAGGGCTAGTAGTGGCGAGCAGTACTTC
TRBV28,TRBJ2-7,.,.,CASTEVARSSYEQYF,TGTGCCAGCACGGAAGTAGCGAGGAGCTCCTACGAGCAGTACTTC
TRBV7-9,TRBJ2-4,.,.,CASSLSNKNIQYF,TGTGCCAGCAGCCTTTCCAATAAAAACATTCAGTACTTC
TRBV13,TRBJ1-1,.,.,CASSLGRVTENTEAFF,TGTGCCAGCAGCTTAGGCCGAGTCACAGAGAACACTGAAGCTTTCTTT
TRBV28,TRBJ2-7,.,TRBD1,CASSLPGGGIYEQYF,TGTGCCAGCAGTTTACCAGGGGGCGGCATCTACGAGCAGTACTTC
TRBV5-1,TRBJ2-2,.,.,CASSLAGGGTGELFF,TGCGCCAGCAGCTTGGCCGGAGGGGGCACCGGGGAGCTGTTTTTT
TRBV28,TRBJ1-1,once,.,CASSFFAGTYEAFF,TGTGCCAGCAGTTTCTTCGCCGGGACGTATGAAGCTTTCTTT
TRBV5-1,TRBJ2-1,.,TRBD2,CASSFNLAGFDEQFF,TGCGCCAGCAGCTTTAACCTAGCGGGTTTCGATGAGCAGTTCTTC
TRBV2,TRBJ2-1,.,TRBD2,CAVSSGAYNEQFF,TGTGCCGTATCTAGCGGGGCCTACAATGAGCAGTTCTTC
TRBV4-1,TRBJ1-5,.,TRBD1,CASSQDPTTGSSVKNQPQHF,TGCGCCAGCAGCCAAGACCCTACGACAGGGAGTAGTGTGAAAAATCAGCCCCAGCATTTT
TRBV7-9,TRBJ2-3,once,TRBD1,CASSPRDRGSDTQYF,TGTGCCAGCAGTCCCCGGGACAGGGGGTCAGATACGCAGTATTTT
TRBV19,TRBJ2-1,once,.,CASSIGNEQFF,TGTGCCAGTAGTATAGGGAATGAGCAGTTCTTC
TRBV11-2,TRBJ1-5,.,TRBD1,CASSLGRAGGQPQHF,TGTGCCAGCAGCTTAGGCCGGGCAGGGGGCCAGCCCCAGCATTTT
TRBV11-3,TRBJ2-3,once,TRBD2,CASSLGLAGGPSTDTQYF,TGTGCCAGCAGCTTAGGGCTAGCGGGAGGGCCCAGCACAGATACGCAGTATTTT
TRBV21-1,TRBJ2-7,.,.,CASSNLGGRAEIAYEQYF,TGTGCCAGCAGCAACCTGGGCGGGAGGGCCGAGATCGCCTACGAGCAGTACTTC
TRBV5-1,TRBJ1-2,.,.,CASSSPGTAYGYTF,TGCGCCAGCAGCTCCCCCGGGACGGCTTATGGCTACACCTTC
TRBV5-1,TRBJ1-4,.,TRBD1,CASSPRQLTGATNEKLFF,TGCGCCAGCAGCCCACGGCAACTGACAGGGGCTACTAATGAAAAACTGTTTTTT
TRBV19,TRBJ2-7,.,TRBD1,CASSPTGGPYEQYF,TGTGCCAGTAGTCCTACAGGGGGCCCCTACGAGCAGTACTTC
TRBV27,TRBJ2-1,.,.,CASSSADWVNEQFF,TGTGCCAGCAGTTCCGCCGACTGGGTCAATGAGCAGTTCTTC
TRBV9,TRBJ2-5,.,.,CASSASSEQETQYF,TGTGCCAGCAGCGCCTCTAGCGAGCAAGAGACCCAGTACTTC
TRBV28,TRBJ1-5,.,TRBD1,CASSFSEGASNQPQHF,TGTGCCAGCAGTTTTTCGGAGGGGGCAAGCAATCAGCCCCAGCATTTT
TRBV5-4,TRBJ2-7,.,.,CASSPNQGSSYEQYF,TGTGCCAGCAGCCCGAACCAGGGGAGCTCCTACGAGCAGTACTTC
TRBV5-4,TRBJ2-7,.,.,CASSLDQTLYEQYF,TGTGCCAGCAGCTTGGATCAAACCCTATACGAGCAGTACTTC
TRBV19,TRBJ1-5,.,.,CASSIRDRNQPQHF,TGTGCCAGTAGTATAAGGGACCGTAATCAGCCCCAGCATTTT
TRBV7-6,TRBJ2-7,.,.,CASSLVAQGPYEQYF,TGTGCCAGCAGCTTAGTTGCGCAGGGTCCCTACGAGCAGTACTTC